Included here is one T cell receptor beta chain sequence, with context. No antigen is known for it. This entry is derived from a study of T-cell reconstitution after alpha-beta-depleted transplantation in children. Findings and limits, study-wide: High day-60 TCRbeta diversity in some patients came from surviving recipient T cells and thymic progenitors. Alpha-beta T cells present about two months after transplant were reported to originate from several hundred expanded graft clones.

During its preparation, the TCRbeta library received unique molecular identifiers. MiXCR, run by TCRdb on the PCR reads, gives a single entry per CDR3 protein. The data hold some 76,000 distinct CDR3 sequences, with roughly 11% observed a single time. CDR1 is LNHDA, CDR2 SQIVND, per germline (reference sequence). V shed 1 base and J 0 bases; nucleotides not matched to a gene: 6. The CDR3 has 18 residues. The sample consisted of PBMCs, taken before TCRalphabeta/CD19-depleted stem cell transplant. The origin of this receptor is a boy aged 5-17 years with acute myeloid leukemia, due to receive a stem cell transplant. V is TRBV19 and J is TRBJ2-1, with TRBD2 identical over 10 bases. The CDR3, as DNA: TGTGCCAGTAGTATAGCGGGAGCTAGCGGGAGCTCCTACAATGAGCAGTTCTTC. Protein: CASSIAGASGSSYNEQFF.